The 10 T cell receptor beta chains below were found in one sample sequenced in a study of human T cells and chemical hapten exposure. One entry per CDR3 protein, called by TCRdb with MiXCR from the RACE reads. The repertoire holds some 81,000 distinct CDR3 sequences, with about 9.2% as singletons. Time point here: healthy volunteer bleed at 6 weeks. Whole blood that had not been fractionated was the source of extracted total RNA. The sequenced material came from whole blood. These receptors all come from a female donor in good health. Some clones in this sample may be carry-over from other donors' samples.

This clonotype was seen a few times. CDR3 sequence: CASHPPTNEKLFF. In DNA, the CDR3 is TGTGCCAGCCACCCCCCAACTAATGAAAAACTGTTTTTT. The genes are TRBV6-6 and TRBJ1-4; no definite D call. The germline V and J ends were trimmed by 8 bases and 0 bases, with 7 bases remaining between them. CDR1 MNHNY and CDR2 SVGAGI come from the germline V gene (reference sequence). There are 13 residues in the CDR3.

CDR3 in DNA: TGTGCCAGCAGTATGACTAGCAGGGGCACTGAAGCTTTCTTT. This translates into CASSMTSRGTEAFF. The genes are TRBV12-3 or TRBV12-4 and TRBJ1-1; D possibly corresponds to TRBD1 (6 bases). The CDR3 contains 14 residues. Trimming cost V 5 bases and J 4 bases, with 14 bases left between them.

This clonotype occurred many times. The chain joins TRBV7-9 to TRBJ1-6; TRBD1 agrees at 7 bases. The ends lost 5 bases at V and 8 bases at J; junction bases unmatched: 0. CDR3 length: 12 residues. The V gene's germline CDR1 is SEHNR and CDR2 FQNEAQ (reference sequence). In DNA form, the CDR3 reads TGTGCCAGCAGCACAGGGGATTCACCCCTCCACTTT. Its protein product is CASSTGDSPLHF.

This sequence joins TRBV27 and TRBJ2-3; the D gene is possibly TRBD2 (6 bases). This CDR3 has 15 amino acids. The V end was cut by 3 bases, the J end by 0 bases, with 10 bases between. CDR1 and CDR2 (germline): MNHEY, SMNVEV (reference sequence). The CDR3, as DNA: TGTGCCAGCAGTTTTCGGGGGTTCAGCACAGATACGCAGTATTTT. This translates into CASSFRGFSTDTQYF.

As concerns this clonotype: A much larger clone sits a single nucleotide away, making a read error possible. This sequence joins TRBV29-1 and TRBJ2-4; D is possibly TRBD2 (5 bases). Deletions cut 4 bases from V and 0 bases from J, with 13 bases between. CDR3 length: 15 residues. Germline lookup yields CDR1 SQVTM and CDR2 ANQGSEA. The CDR3 sequence is CSVVEVQIAKNIQYF. CDR3 DNA sequence: TGCAGCGTTGTGGAGGTCCAAATAGCCAAAAACATTCAGTACTTC.

This clonotype was picked up a small number of times. J is TRBJ2-1 and V is TRBV20-1, with 10 bases lining up with TRBD2. This CDR3 is 18 amino acids long. Germline V gene lookup returns CDR1 DFQATT and CDR2 SNEGSKA (reference sequence). Germline trimming cut 6 bases from V and 9 bases from J; bases unmatched to any gene: 23. CDR3 nucleotides: TGCAGTGCCCGGTCCAGACTAGCGGGCCGGGGGTCGATTGGTGAGCAGTTCTTC. Encoded protein: CSARSRLAGRGSIGEQFF.

This clonotype was counted a few times. The V gene is TRBV7-2, the J gene TRBJ2-7; D remains ambiguous. This CDR3 spans 12 amino acids. Germline V gene lookup returns CDR1 SGHTA and CDR2 FQGNSA. V gave up 5 bases and J gave up 7 bases, with 12 bases separating them. CDR3 sequence reads: CASSPSLWEQYF. The CDR3 region has the DNA TGTGCCAGCAGCCCTTCCTTGTGGGAGCAGTACTTC.

This chain joins TRBV4-2 and TRBJ2-4; 11 bases line up with TRBD2. The CDR3 extends over 17 amino acids. Germline lookup yields CDR1 LGHNA and CDR2 YNFKEQ. V was clipped by 4 bases and J by 0 bases; unmatched bases: 5. This CDR3 reads CASSPVLAGVAKNIQYF. The CDR3 DNA sequence: TGTGCCAGCAGCCCAGTACTAGCGGGGGTAGCCAAAAACATTCAGTACTTC.

This clonotype was seen many times. This chain uses TRBV28 with TRBJ1-1; D is uncertain. The CDR3 is made up of 14 amino acids. CDR1 MDHEN and CDR2 SYDVKM come from the germline V gene. Trimming removed 4 bases at V and 0 bases at J, with 9 bases between. The DNA for the CDR3 is TGTGCCAGCAGTTCCTCGCAGATGAACACTGAAGCTTTCTTT. Protein product: CASSSSQMNTEAFF. The full variable domain, its missing parts supplied by reference TRBV28 and TRBJ1-1, is DVKVTQSSRYLVKRTGEKVFLECVQDMDHENMFWYRQDPGLGLRLIYFSYDVKMKEKGDIPEGYSVSREKKERFSLILESASTNQTSMYLCASSSSQMNTEAFFGQGTRLTVV.

This chain links TRBV25-1 with TRBJ2-3; tentative D call: TRBD2 (6 bases). Germline lookup yields CDR1 MGHDK and CDR2 SYGVNS. The CDR3 is 15 residues long. V lost 4 bases to trimming and J lost 1 base, with 12 bases between them. CDR3 residues: CASSASSARTDTQYF. CDR3 nucleotides: TGTGCCAGCAGTGCCTCTAGCGCCCGCACAGATACGCAGTATTTT.